This TCR beta chain was profiled in a study of T cells expressing NK-cell markers. TCRdb re-analyzed the 5' RACE reads; it lists each CDR3 protein once, without DNA. The listing contains about 460,000 distinct CDR3 sequences. A remark on this clonotype: Its antigen is not known.

The study's findings and limits: Five or six donors showed dominant NKG2C+ clonotypes comprising about 1.0-8% of their CD8+ T cells.

Germline values: CDR1 DFQATT, CDR2 SNEGSKA (reference sequence). The CDR3 has 17 amino acids. The sample was blood T cells: a sorted CD56 or NKG2C T cell subset, CD4+ or CD8+ T cells, or bulk PBMC T cells (not recorded which). This chain connects TRBV20-1 to TRBJ2-2; there is no DNA to check the TCRdb D call of TRBD2. The sequence was obtained from a woman aged 45-60 years in good health. CDR3 residues: CSARDGASGNMGGELFF.